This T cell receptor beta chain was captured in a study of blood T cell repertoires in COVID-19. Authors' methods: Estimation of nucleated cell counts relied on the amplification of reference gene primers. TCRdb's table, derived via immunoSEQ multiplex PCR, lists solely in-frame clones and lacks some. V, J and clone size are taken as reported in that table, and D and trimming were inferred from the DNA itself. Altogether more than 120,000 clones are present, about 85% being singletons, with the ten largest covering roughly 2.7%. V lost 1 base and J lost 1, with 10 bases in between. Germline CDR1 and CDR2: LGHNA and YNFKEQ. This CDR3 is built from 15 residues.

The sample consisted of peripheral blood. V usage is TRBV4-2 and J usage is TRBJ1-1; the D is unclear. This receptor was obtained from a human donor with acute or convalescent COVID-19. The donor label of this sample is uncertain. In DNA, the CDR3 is TGTGCCAGCAGCCAAGTCGGCGGTTCGAACACTGAAGCTTTCTTT. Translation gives CASSQVGGSNTEAFF.